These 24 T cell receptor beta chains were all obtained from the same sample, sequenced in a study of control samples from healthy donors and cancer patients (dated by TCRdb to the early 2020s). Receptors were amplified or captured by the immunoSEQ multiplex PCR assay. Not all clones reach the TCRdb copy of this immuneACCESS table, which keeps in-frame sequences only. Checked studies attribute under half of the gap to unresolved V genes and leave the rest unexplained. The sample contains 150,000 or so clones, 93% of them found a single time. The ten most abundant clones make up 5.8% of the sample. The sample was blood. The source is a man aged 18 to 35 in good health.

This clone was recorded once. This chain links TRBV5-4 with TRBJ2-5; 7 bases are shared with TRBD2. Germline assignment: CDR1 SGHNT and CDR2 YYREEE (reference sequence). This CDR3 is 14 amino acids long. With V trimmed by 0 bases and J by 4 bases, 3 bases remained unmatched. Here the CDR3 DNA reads TGTGCCAGCAGCTTGGTGTCGGGGGGAGAGACCCAGTACTTC. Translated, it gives CASSLVSGGETQYF.

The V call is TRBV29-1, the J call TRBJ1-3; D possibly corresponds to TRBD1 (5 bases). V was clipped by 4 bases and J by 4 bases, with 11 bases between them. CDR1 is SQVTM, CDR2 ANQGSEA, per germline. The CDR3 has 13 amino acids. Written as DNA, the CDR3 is TGCAGCGTTGCCAGGGACGGAGGAAACACCATATATTTT. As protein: CSVARDGGNTIYF. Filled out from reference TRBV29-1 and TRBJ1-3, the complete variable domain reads SAVISQKPSRDICQRGTSLTIQCQVDSQVTMMFWYRQQPGQSLTLIATANQGSEATYESGFVIDKFPISRPNLTFSTLTVSNMSPEDSSIYLCSVARDGGNTIYFGEGSWLTVV.

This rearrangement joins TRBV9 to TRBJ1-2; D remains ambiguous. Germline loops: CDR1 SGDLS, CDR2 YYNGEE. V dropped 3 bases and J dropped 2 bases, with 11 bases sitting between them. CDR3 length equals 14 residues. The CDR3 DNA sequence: TGTGCCAGCAGCGCCGGCCCCCGAAACTATGGCTACACCTTC. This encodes CASSAGPRNYGYTF.

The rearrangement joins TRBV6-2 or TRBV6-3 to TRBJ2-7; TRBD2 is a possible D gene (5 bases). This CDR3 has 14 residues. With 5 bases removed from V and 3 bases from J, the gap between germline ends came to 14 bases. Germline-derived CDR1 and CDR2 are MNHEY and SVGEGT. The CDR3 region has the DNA TGTGCCAGCAGTCGGCATAGGGAGCTCTACGAGCAGTACTTC. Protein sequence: CASSRHRELYEQYF.

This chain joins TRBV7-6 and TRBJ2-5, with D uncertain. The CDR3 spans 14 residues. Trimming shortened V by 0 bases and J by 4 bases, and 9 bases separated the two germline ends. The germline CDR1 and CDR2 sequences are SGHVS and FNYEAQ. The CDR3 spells CASSLAVLGETQYF. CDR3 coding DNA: TGTGCCAGCAGCTTAGCAGTACTCGGAGAGACCCAGTACTTC.

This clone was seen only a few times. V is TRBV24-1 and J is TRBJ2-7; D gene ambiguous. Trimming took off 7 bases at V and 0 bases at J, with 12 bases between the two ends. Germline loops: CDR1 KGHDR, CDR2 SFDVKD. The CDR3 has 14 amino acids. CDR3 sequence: CATRAQGISYEQYF. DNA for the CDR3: TGTGCCACCAGGGCCCAAGGGATCTCCTACGAGCAGTACTTC.

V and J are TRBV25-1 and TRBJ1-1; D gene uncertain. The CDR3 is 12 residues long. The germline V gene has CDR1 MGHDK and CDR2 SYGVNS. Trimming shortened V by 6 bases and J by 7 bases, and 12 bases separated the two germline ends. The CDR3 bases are TGTGCCAGCAGGGGGAACCCCCTTGAAGCTTTCTTT. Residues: CASRGNPLEAFF.

The CDR3 sequence is CASSIYLSTEAFF. The CDR3 nucleotides are TGTGCCAGTAGTATATACCTCAGCACTGAAGCTTTCTTT. The chain recombines TRBV19 with TRBJ1-1; D uncertain. From germline, CDR1 is LNHDA and CDR2 SQIVND (reference sequence). Trimming shortened V by 2 bases and J by 4 bases, and 8 bases separated the two germline ends. The length of the CDR3 is 13 residues. Looking up the rest from reference TRBV19 and TRBJ1-1 gives the full variable domain: DGGITQSPKYLFRKEGQNVTLSCEQNLNHDAMYWYRQDPGQGLRLIYYSQIVNDFQKGDIAEGYSVSREKKESFPLTVTSAQKNPTAFYLCASSIYLSTEAFFGQGTRLTVV.

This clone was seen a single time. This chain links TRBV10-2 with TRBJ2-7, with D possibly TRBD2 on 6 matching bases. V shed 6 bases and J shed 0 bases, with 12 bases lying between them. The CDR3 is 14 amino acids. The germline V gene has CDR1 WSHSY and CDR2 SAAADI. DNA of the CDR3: TGCGCCAGCAGCTCCCCGGGGGACTCCTACGAGCAGTACTTC. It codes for CASSSPGDSYEQYF.

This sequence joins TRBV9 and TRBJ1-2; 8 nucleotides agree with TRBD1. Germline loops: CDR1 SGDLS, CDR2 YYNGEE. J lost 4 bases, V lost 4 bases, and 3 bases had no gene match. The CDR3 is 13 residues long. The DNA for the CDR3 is TGTGCCAGCAGCCCGACAGGGGCCTATGGCTACACCTTC. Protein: CASSPTGAYGYTF. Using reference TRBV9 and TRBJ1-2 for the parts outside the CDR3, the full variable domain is DSGVTQTPKHLITATGQRVTLRCSPRSGDLSVYWYQQSLDQGLQFLIQYYNGEERAKGNILERFSAQQFPDLHSELNLSSLELGDSALYFCASSPTGAYGYTFGSGTRLTVV.

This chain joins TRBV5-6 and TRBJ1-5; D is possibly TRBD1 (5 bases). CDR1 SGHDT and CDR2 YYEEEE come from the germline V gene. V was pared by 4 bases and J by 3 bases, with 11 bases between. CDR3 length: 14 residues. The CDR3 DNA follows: TGTGCCAGCAGCCCTTGGGGGATCAATCAGCCCCAGCATTTT. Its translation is CASSPWGINQPQHF.

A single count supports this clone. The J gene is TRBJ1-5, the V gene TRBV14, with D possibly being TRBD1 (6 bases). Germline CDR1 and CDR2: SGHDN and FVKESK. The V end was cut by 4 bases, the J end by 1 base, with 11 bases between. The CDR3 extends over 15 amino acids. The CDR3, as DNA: TGTGCCAGCAGCCCCTTCGACAGGAGCAATCAGCCCCAGCATTTT. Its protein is CASSPFDRSNQPQHF.

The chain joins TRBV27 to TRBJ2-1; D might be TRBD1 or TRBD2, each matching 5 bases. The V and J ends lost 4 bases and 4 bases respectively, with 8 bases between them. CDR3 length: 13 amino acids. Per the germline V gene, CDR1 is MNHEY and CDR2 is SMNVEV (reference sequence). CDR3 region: CASSWDRYNEQFF. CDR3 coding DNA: TGTGCCAGCAGTTGGGACCGATACAATGAGCAGTTCTTC.

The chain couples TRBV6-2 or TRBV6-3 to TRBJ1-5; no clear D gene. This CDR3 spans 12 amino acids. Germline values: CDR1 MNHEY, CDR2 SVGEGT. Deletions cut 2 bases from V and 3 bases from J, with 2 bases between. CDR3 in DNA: TGTGCCAGCAGTTACGACAATCAGCCCCAGCATTTT. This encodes CASSYDNQPQHF.

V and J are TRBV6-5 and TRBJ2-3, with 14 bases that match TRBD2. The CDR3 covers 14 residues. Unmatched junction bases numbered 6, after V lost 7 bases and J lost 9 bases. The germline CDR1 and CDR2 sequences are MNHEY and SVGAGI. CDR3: CASTRLAGGETQYF. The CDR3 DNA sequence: TGTGCCAGCACCAGACTAGCGGGGGGGGAGACGCAGTATTTT.

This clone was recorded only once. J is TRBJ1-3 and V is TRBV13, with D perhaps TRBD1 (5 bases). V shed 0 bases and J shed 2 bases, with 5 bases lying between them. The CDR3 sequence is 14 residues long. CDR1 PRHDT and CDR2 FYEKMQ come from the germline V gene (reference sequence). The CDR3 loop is CASSLGTAGNTIYF. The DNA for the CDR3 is TGTGCCAGCAGCTTAGGGACAGCTGGAAACACCATATATTTT. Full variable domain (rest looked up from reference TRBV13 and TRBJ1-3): AAGVIQSPRHLIKEKRETATLKCYPIPRHDTVYWYQQGPGQDPQFLISFYEKMQSDKGSIPDRFSAQQFSDYHSELNMSSLELGDSALYFCASSLGTAGNTIYFGEGSWLTVV.

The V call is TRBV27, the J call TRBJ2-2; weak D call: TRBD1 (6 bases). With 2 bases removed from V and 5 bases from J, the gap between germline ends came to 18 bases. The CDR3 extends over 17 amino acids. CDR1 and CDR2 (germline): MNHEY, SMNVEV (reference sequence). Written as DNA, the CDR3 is TGTGCCAGCAGTTTAAGATCTCTGGCAGGGGTGACCGGGGAGCTGTTTTTT. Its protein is CASSLRSLAGVTGELFF.

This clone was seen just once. The chain's CDR3 is CASSYVAPAGPYGYTF. CDR3 nucleotides: TGTGCCAGCAGTTACGTGGCTCCCGCCGGTCCATATGGCTACACCTTC. The chain has TRBV6-5 and TRBJ1-2; D is unresolved. Trimming stripped 2 bases from V and 5 bases from J, with 18 bases between. Germline lookup yields CDR1 MNHEY and CDR2 SVGAGI. The CDR3 contains 16 residues.

The CDR3 bases are TGCGCCAGCAGCTTGTCTATCTCGAACACCGGGGAGCTGTTTTTT. Encoded protein: CASSLSISNTGELFF. This chain uses TRBV5-1 with TRBJ2-2; D unresolved. The CDR3 contains 15 residues. Germline lookup yields CDR1 SGHRS and CDR2 YFSETQ. V was pared by 1 base and J by 0 bases, with 7 bases between.

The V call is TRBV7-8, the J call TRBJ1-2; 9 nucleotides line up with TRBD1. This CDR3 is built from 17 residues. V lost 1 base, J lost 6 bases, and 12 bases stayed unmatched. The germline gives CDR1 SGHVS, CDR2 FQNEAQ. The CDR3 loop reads CASSLVPPPTGGDGYTF. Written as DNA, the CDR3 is TGTGCCAGCAGCTTAGTCCCCCCCCCGACAGGGGGTGATGGCTACACCTTC.

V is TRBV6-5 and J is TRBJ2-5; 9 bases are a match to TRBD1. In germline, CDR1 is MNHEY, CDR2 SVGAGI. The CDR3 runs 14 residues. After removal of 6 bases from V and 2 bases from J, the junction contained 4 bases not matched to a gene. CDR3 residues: CASSSGTGQETQYF. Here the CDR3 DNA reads TGTGCCAGCAGCTCCGGGACAGGGCAAGAGACCCAGTACTTC.

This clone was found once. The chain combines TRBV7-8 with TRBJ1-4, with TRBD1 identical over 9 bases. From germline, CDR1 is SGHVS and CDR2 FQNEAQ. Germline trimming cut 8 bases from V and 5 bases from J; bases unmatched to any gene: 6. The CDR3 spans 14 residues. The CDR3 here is CASRRDRENEKLFF. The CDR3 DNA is TGTGCCAGCCGGAGGGACAGGGAGAATGAAAAACTGTTTTTT. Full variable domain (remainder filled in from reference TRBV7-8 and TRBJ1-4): GAGVSQSPRYKVAKRGQDVALRCDPISGHVSLFWYQQALGQGPEFLTYFQNEAQLDKSGLPSDRFFAERPEGSVSTLKIQRTQQEDSAVYLCASRRDRENEKLFFGSGTQLSVL.

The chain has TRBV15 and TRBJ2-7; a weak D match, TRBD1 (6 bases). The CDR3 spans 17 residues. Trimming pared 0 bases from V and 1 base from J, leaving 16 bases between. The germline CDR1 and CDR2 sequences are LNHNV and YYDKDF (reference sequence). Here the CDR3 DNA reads TGTGCCACCAGCAGAGATTACCAGGGGACCGGGTCCTACGAGCAGTACTTC. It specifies CATSRDYQGTGSYEQYF. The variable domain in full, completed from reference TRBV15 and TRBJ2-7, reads DAMVIQNPRYQVTQFGKPVTLSCSQTLNHNVMYWYQQKSSQAPKLLFHYYDKDFNNEADTPDNFQSRRPNTSFCFLDIRSPGLGDTAMYLCATSRDYQGTGSYEQYFGPGTRLTVT.

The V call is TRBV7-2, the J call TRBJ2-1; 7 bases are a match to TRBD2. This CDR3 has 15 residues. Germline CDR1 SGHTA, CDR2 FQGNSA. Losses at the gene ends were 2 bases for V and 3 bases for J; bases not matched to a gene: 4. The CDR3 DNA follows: TGTGCCAGCAGCTTAAGTCTAGCGGACTACAATGAGCAGTTCTTC. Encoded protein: CASSLSLADYNEQFF. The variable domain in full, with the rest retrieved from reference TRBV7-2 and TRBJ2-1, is GAGVSQSPSNKVTEKGKDVELRCDPISGHTALYWYRQSLGQGLEFLIYFQGNSAPDKSGLPSDRFSAERTGGSVSTLTIQRTQQEDSAVYLCASSLSLADYNEQFFGPGTRLTVL.